These 15 T cell receptor beta chains share one sample of origin, sequenced in a study of cytomegalovirus exposure and HLA in healthy donors. Use of 60 Vbeta and 13 Jbeta primers characterized the PCR. Repertoires were generated with immunoSEQ multiplex PCR, while TCRdb's copy carries only in-frame clones and drops some. The sample holds approximately 150,000 clones, 80% to 90% seen once. What was sequenced was PBMCs. The receptors come from a man aged 50 to 60 in good health and CMV-seropositive.

The chain carries TRBV7-8 and TRBJ1-2; 9 positions match TRBD1. The CDR3 spans 12 residues. V shed 8 bases, J shed 5 bases, and the junction held 3 bases outside the gene matches. The V gene's germline CDR1 is SGHVS and CDR2 FQNEAQ. The CDR3 protein is CASAGQGYGYTF. Written as DNA, the CDR3 is TGTGCCAGCGCGGGACAGGGATATGGCTACACCTTC.

The rearrangement joins TRBV7-3 to TRBJ2-1; 11 nucleotides agree with TRBD2. The V gene's germline CDR1 is SGHTA and CDR2 FQGTGA. The CDR3 extends over 15 amino acids. With V trimmed by 5 bases and J by 8 bases, 8 bases remained unmatched. As DNA, the CDR3 is TGTGCCAGCAGCCCGCGTAGCGGGGGGGTCGATGAGCAGTTCTTC. Translated: CASSPRSGGVDEQFF.

The table lists this clone with a count of one. The chain combines TRBV5-1 with TRBJ1-1, with 7 bases aligning to TRBD1. CDR1 is SGHRS and CDR2 is YFSETQ in the germline V gene. The CDR3 has 17 amino acids. V was pared by 5 bases and J by 6 bases, with 19 bases of the junction left unmatched. CDR3 sequence (DNA): TGCGCCAGCAGTCTTACTGGGACAGCGGGGGTAAGCGCTGAAGCTTTCTTT. Translation gives CASSLTGTAGVSAEAFF.

The chain uses TRBV2 and TRBJ2-5, with TRBD2 identical over 7 bases. The CDR3 has 14 residues. J lost 2 bases, V lost 11 bases, and 11 bases had no gene match. Germline V gene lookup returns CDR1 SNHLY and CDR2 FYNNEI. As DNA, the CDR3 is TGTGCCGGCCACCTGGGACTACTACAAGAGACCCAGTACTTC. Its protein is CAGHLGLLQETQYF.

The CDR3 coding sequence is TGCGCCAGCAGCGGGACTAGCGGGAGGGCCGGTCAAGAGACCCAGTACTTC. Amino acid sequence: CASSGTSGRAGQETQYF. This chain uses TRBV5-1 with TRBJ2-5, with 16 bases fitting TRBD2. Germline CDR1 is SGHRS and CDR2 is YFSETQ. This CDR3 has 17 amino acids. Losses at the gene ends were 4 bases for V and 2 bases for J; bases not matched to a gene: 5.

The rearrangement uses TRBV5-1 and TRBJ2-7, with D maybe TRBD1 (5 bases). With 4 bases removed from V and 6 bases from J, the gap between germline ends came to 20 bases. Germline V gene data show CDR1 as SGHRS and CDR2 as YFSETQ. The CDR3 spans 15 residues. The CDR3 sequence: CASSLTGSQVVEQYF. CDR3 nucleotide sequence: TGCGCCAGCAGCCTCACAGGTAGCCAGGTTGTCGAGCAGTACTTC.

This chain uses TRBV2 with TRBJ2-2; the D is unclear. Trimming pared 2 bases from V and 1 base from J, leaving 5 bases between. Germline CDR1 and CDR2: SNHLY and FYNNEI. The length of the CDR3 is 14 residues. Here the CDR3 reads CASSELQNTGELFF. CDR3 nucleotide sequence: TGTGCCAGCAGTGAATTACAGAACACCGGGGAGCTGTTTTTT. The full variable domain, its missing parts supplied by reference TRBV2 and TRBJ2-2, is EPEVTQTPSHQVTQMGQEVILRCVPISNHLYFYWYRQILGQKVEFLVSFYNNEISEKSEIFDDQFSVERPDGSNFTLKIRSTKLEDSAMYFCASSELQNTGELFFGEGSRLTVL.

The CDR3 DNA follows: TGTGCCAGCAGTTTCAGTTTAGCCGGGACAGGGTCCCTGGGCTACACCTTC. This codes for CASSFSLAGTGSLGYTF. The V and J genes are TRBV28 and TRBJ1-2; 9 nucleotides align to TRBD1. Germline-derived CDR1 and CDR2 are MDHEN and SYDVKM. The J segment lost 8 bases and the V segment lost 3 bases, leaving 16 bases of the junction unmatched. This CDR3 comprises 17 residues.

This clone was picked up a small number of times. V is TRBV2 and J is TRBJ2-2; tentatively, D is TRBD2 (5 bases). Trimming left V 8 bases short and J 8 bases short, with 9 bases between. The CDR3 spans 11 residues. The germline V gene encodes CDR1 SNHLY and CDR2 FYNNEI. The CDR3: CASGLRGELFF. The CDR3 coding sequence is TGTGCCAGCGGACTTAGGGGGGAGCTGTTTTTT.

The V and J genes are TRBV6-1 and TRBJ2-3; 13 nucleotides line up with TRBD2. Unmatched junction bases numbered 2, after V lost 4 bases and J lost 1 base. Germline V lookup: CDR1 MNHNS, CDR2 SASEGT. The CDR3 sequence is 16 residues long. The CDR3 loop reads CASSAGLAGGTDTQYF. The CDR3 DNA reads TGTGCCAGCAGTGCCGGACTAGCGGGAGGCACAGATACGCAGTATTTT.

This clone is a singleton in its sample. The chain is built from TRBV7-2 and TRBJ2-6, with 8 positions matching TRBD1. The CDR3 length is 15 residues. Looked up from germline, CDR1 is SGHTA and CDR2 is FQGNSA. The V segment lost 4 bases and the J segment 4 bases; nucleotides outside the gene matches: 3. The CDR3 here is CASSSGGGGANVLTF. In DNA form, the CDR3 reads TGTGCCAGCAGCTCAGGGGGCGGCGGGGCCAACGTCCTGACTTTC.

The rearrangement links TRBV30 to TRBJ1-2, with 7 bases fitting TRBD1. Unmatched junction bases numbered 8, after V lost 0 bases and J lost 7 bases. Germline CDR1 is GTSNPN and CDR2 is SVGIG (reference sequence). The CDR3 length is 14 residues. DNA of the CDR3: TGTGCCTGGAGTGTAATCCGGACAGGTGGTGGCTACACCTTC. Its translation: CAWSVIRTGGGYTF.

This clone has just one count. This chain connects TRBV11-2 to TRBJ2-2, with TRBD1 matching over 7 bases. V gave up 5 bases and J gave up 8 bases; unmatched junction bases: 11. The CDR3 has 15 amino acids. From germline, CDR1 is SGHAT and CDR2 FQNNGV. The CDR3 coding sequence is TGTGCCAGCAGCCAGAGAAAGGGGGCTACGGGGGAGCTGTTTTTT. This sequence encodes CASSQRKGATGELFF.

The V call is TRBV5-6, the J call TRBJ1-2; TRBD1 aligns across 7 bases. There are 14 residues in the CDR3. The V and J ends lost 3 bases and 4 bases, in that order; junction bases with no gene match: 6. In germline, CDR1 is SGHDT, CDR2 YYEEEE. CDR3 loop: CASSSGTVIYGYTF. As DNA, the CDR3 is TGTGCCAGCAGCTCCGGGACAGTGATCTATGGCTACACCTTC. The full variable domain, its missing parts supplied by reference TRBV5-6 and TRBJ1-2, is DAGVTQSPTHLIKTRGQQVTLRCSPKSGHDTVSWYQQALGQGPQFIFQYYEEEERQRGNFPDRFSGHQFPNYSSELNVNALLLGDSALYLCASSSGTVIYGYTFGSGTRLTVV.

The chain links TRBV7-8 to TRBJ2-1; perhaps TRBD2 as D (7 bases). The CDR3 runs to 17 residues. From germline, CDR1 is SGHVS and CDR2 FQNEAQ. V lost 5 bases to trimming and J lost 9 bases, with 26 bases between them. In nucleotides, the CDR3 is TGTGCCAGCAGCAACCGCGACGGGGGGCCCACCACCAGTGAGCAGTTCTTC. Encoded protein: CASSNRDGGPTTSEQFF.